Below are 24 T cell receptor beta chains sequenced from a single sample in a study of cytomegalovirus exposure and HLA in healthy donors. Use of 60 Vbeta and 13 Jbeta primers characterized the PCR. TCRdb keeps only in-frame clones here, not all; method: immunoSEQ multiplex PCR. The specimen's table records approximately 50,000 clones. Specimen: PBMCs. These receptors were collected from a male donor in good health and CMV-seronegative.

In DNA, the CDR3 is TGTGCCAGTAACCACAGAAACACTGAAGCTTTCTTT. Protein product: CASNHRNTEAFF. This rearrangement joins TRBV19 to TRBJ1-1; D ambiguous. The V and J ends lost 7 bases and 2 bases respectively, with 8 bases between them. From germline, CDR1 is LNHDA and CDR2 SQIVND (reference sequence). This CDR3 has 12 amino acids.

The chain carries TRBV4-1 and TRBJ1-1; D unresolved. CDR3 length equals 14 residues. Trimming stripped 2 bases from V and 1 base from J, with 8 bases between. The germline CDR1 and CDR2 sequences are MGHRA and YSYEKL. CDR3 nucleotide sequence: TGCGCCAGCAGCCAACGAGATCCGAACACTGAAGCTTTCTTT. Protein sequence: CASSQRDPNTEAFF.

V usage is TRBV18 and J usage is TRBJ1-1; TRBD1 agrees at 7 bases. Germline CDR1 KGHSH, CDR2 LQKENI. V lost 4 bases, J lost 0 bases, and 5 bases stayed unmatched. CDR3 length: 15 residues. CDR3 amino acids: CASSRTGALNTEAFF. The DNA of the CDR3 is TGTGCCAGCTCACGAACAGGGGCATTGAACACTGAAGCTTTCTTT. Looking up the rest from reference TRBV18 and TRBJ1-1 gives the full variable domain: NAGVMQNPRHLVRRRGQEARLRCSPMKGHSHVYWYRQLPEEGLKFMVYLQKENIIDESGMPKERFSAEFPKEGPSILRIQQVVRGDSAAYFCASSRTGALNTEAFFGQGTRLTVV.

The V gene is TRBV2, the J gene TRBJ2-7, with TRBD1 matching 9 bases. The CDR3 covers 15 residues. V gave up 5 bases and J gave up 6 bases; unmatched junction bases: 11. Germline CDR1 SNHLY, CDR2 FYNNEI. The CDR3 reads CASSKLGQGTSEQYF. Here the CDR3 DNA reads TGTGCCAGCAGTAAACTGGGACAGGGAACGTCCGAGCAGTACTTC.

The chain carries TRBV5-6 and TRBJ1-2, with 8 bases aligning to TRBD1. This CDR3 has 15 residues. Germline CDR1 is SGHDT and CDR2 is YYEEEE. V shed 4 bases and J 4 bases; nucleotides not matched to a gene: 9. CDR3 nucleotides: TGTGCCAGCAGCCCTAGACAGGGGCTGGGCTATGGCTACACCTTC. The encoded protein is CASSPRQGLGYGYTF.

This chain uses TRBV5-8 with TRBJ1-1; D might be TRBD1 (5 bases). The V and J ends lost 0 bases and 7 bases respectively, with 10 bases between them. The CDR3 extends over 13 amino acids. The germline V gene has CDR1 SGHTS and CDR2 YDEGEE. This CDR3 reads CASSLGGSGEAFF. The DNA of the CDR3 is TGTGCCAGCAGCTTGGGGGGCAGTGGTGAAGCTTTCTTT.

The chain carries TRBV30 and TRBJ1-4, with 7 bases that match TRBD1. With V trimmed by 0 bases and J by 5 bases, 3 bases remained unmatched. CDR1 is GTSNPN and CDR2 is SVGIG in the germline V gene (reference sequence). CDR3 size: 14 residues. This chain's CDR3 is CAWSVGGQNEKLFF. The DNA of the CDR3 is TGTGCCTGGAGTGTAGGGGGACAGAATGAAAAACTGTTTTTT.

V gene TRBV4-1 combines with J gene TRBJ2-7; 7 bases map to TRBD2. After removal of 3 bases from V and 0 bases from J, the junction contained 5 bases not matched to a gene. The germline CDR1 and CDR2 sequences are MGHRA and YSYEKL. The CDR3 is 15 residues long. The chain's CDR3 is CASSQPGTTSYEQYF. CDR3 sequence (DNA): TGCGCCAGCAGCCAGCCCGGGACTACCTCCTACGAGCAGTACTTC.

This chain joins TRBV6-5 and TRBJ2-7; 9 bases agree with TRBD1. Germline lookup yields CDR1 MNHEY and CDR2 SVGAGI. Germline trimming cut 6 bases from V and 3 bases from J; bases unmatched to any gene: 9. The CDR3 consists of 15 residues. The CDR3 coding sequence is TGTGCCAGCAGAACTACGACAGGGGGAAGCTACGAGCAGTACTTC. Translation: CASRTTTGGSYEQYF.

The chain joins TRBV6-1 to TRBJ1-1, with D possibly matching TRBD1 (6 bases). Trimming removed 7 bases at V and 6 bases at J, with 18 bases between. Per the germline V gene, CDR1 is MNHNS and CDR2 is SASEGT. CDR3 length: 14 amino acids. DNA for the CDR3: TGTGCCAGCAACCAACCTACAGGGAAACCTGAAGCTTTCTTT. Translated: CASNQPTGKPEAFF.

V gene TRBV18 combines with J gene TRBJ2-3; the match to TRBD2 covers 12 bases. Germline CDR1 reads KGHSH; CDR2 reads LQKENI. The CDR3 covers 17 residues. Trimming at V came to 1 base and at J to 5 bases, leaving 7 bases not matched to a gene. CDR3 protein: CASSPLASGGARDTQYF. In DNA form, the CDR3 reads TGTGCCAGCTCACCACTTGCTAGCGGGGGGGCCAGAGATACGCAGTATTTT.

The rearrangement links TRBV7-9 to TRBJ2-7; tentative D call: TRBD2 (5 bases). The CDR3 totals 13 residues. The V and J ends lost 5 bases and 2 bases respectively, with 10 bases between them. From germline, CDR1 is SEHNR and CDR2 FQNEAQ (reference sequence). CDR3 protein: CASSGGHAYEQYF. The CDR3, as DNA: TGTGCCAGCAGCGGCGGGCACGCCTACGAGCAGTACTTC.

The chain has TRBV29-1 and TRBJ1-2; 9 nucleotides line up with TRBD1. Losses at the gene ends were 4 bases for V and 2 bases for J; bases not matched to a gene: 8. There are 15 residues in the CDR3. Per germline, CDR1 SQVTM and CDR2 ANQGSEA. In DNA form, the CDR3 reads TGCAGCGTTGCGGGACAGGGTGGTAGGAACTATGGCTACACCTTC. Its translation is CSVAGQGGRNYGYTF.

The rearrangement links TRBV11-2 to TRBJ2-7, with TRBD2 identical over 14 bases. The germline V gene encodes CDR1 SGHAT and CDR2 FQNNGV. This CDR3 region has 16 residues. The J segment lost 5 bases and the V segment lost 5 bases, leaving 8 bases of the junction unmatched. The CDR3 DNA follows: TGTGCCAGCAGCCGAGGGGGACTAGCGGGGGCCCACGAGCAGTACTTC. The encoded protein is CASSRGGLAGAHEQYF.

The J gene is TRBJ1-1, the V gene TRBV7-3, with TRBD1 as a possible D gene (5 bases). The CDR3 is 13 residues long. Trimming shortened V by 6 bases and J by 1 base, and 9 bases separated the two germline ends. Germline CDR1 reads SGHTA; CDR2 reads FQGTGA. The CDR3, as DNA: TGTGCCAGCAGTCTTGGACAGAACACTGAAGCTTTCTTT. Residues: CASSLGQNTEAFF.

The rearrangement links TRBV5-6 to TRBJ2-7; D is ambiguous. The CDR3 is made up of 15 amino acids. V lost 1 base and J lost 2, with 13 bases in between. Germline CDR1 SGHDT, CDR2 YYEEEE. In nucleotides, the CDR3 is TGTGCCAGCAGCTTGTGGCAGTCTCTTCCCTACGAGCAGTACTTC. This translates into CASSLWQSLPYEQYF.

The chain recombines TRBV7-9 with TRBJ2-2; 9 nucleotides agree with TRBD1. The V and J ends lost 4 bases and 4 bases, in that order; junction bases with no gene match: 7. Germline lookup yields CDR1 SEHNR and CDR2 FQNEAQ (reference sequence). This CDR3 region has 16 residues. CDR3 bases: TGTGCCAGCAGCTCACCGGGACAGGGTCGCACCGGGGAGCTGTTTTTT. Translating gives CASSSPGQGRTGELFF. The complete variable domain, with remaining parts taken from reference TRBV7-9 and TRBJ2-2, reads DTGVSQNPRHKITKRGQNVTFRCDPISEHNRLYWYRQTLGQGPEFLTYFQNEAQLEKSRLLSDRFSAERPKGSFSTLEIQRTEQGDSAMYLCASSSPGQGRTGELFFGEGSRLTVL.

This chain links TRBV9 with TRBJ2-3; TRBD2 agrees at 14 bases. Losses at the gene ends were 4 bases for V and 2 bases for J; bases not matched to a gene: 9. Per the germline V gene, CDR1 is SGDLS and CDR2 is YYNGEE. This CDR3 contains 18 residues. The CDR3 loop reads CASSPQSGLAGVTDTQYF. Written as DNA, the CDR3 is TGTGCCAGCAGCCCCCAGTCGGGACTAGCGGGAGTCACAGATACGCAGTATTTT.

CDR3 residues: CASSYGENTEAFF. The CDR3, as DNA: TGTGCCAGCAGTTACGGAGAGAACACTGAAGCTTTCTTT. The chain is built from TRBV6-5 and TRBJ1-1; no reliable D call. In germline, CDR1 is MNHEY, CDR2 SVGAGI. Between the trimmed V and J ends, which lost 2 bases and 1 base, there was a span of 5 bases. The CDR3 is 13 residues long.

The chain carries TRBV5-6 and TRBJ1-2; D unclear. The V end was cut by 2 bases, the J end by 2 bases, with 4 bases between. Per germline, CDR1 SGHDT and CDR2 YYEEEE. This CDR3 is built from 12 residues. Here the CDR3 reads CASSFLNYGYTF. The CDR3 DNA reads TGTGCCAGCAGCTTTCTGAACTATGGCTACACCTTC.

The chain combines TRBV9 with TRBJ2-7, with 9 positions matching TRBD2. V was clipped by 4 bases and J by 7 bases; unmatched bases: 15. Germline loops: CDR1 SGDLS, CDR2 YYNGEE. This CDR3 has 16 amino acids. The CDR3 nucleotides read TGTGCCAGCAGCCCCTCGGTTAGCGGGAGTGTATGGGAGCAGTACTTC. This encodes CASSPSVSGSVWEQYF.

CDR3 loop: CASSTDRGPRGYGYTF. DNA of the CDR3: TGTGCCAGCAGCACGGACAGGGGGCCACGCGGCTATGGCTACACCTTC. This chain joins TRBV13 and TRBJ1-2, with 11 bases that match TRBD1. The germline V gene encodes CDR1 PRHDT and CDR2 FYEKMQ (reference sequence). Trimming cost V 5 bases and J 4 bases; bases outside gene matches: 9. The length of the CDR3 is 16 residues. The full variable domain, its missing parts supplied by reference TRBV13 and TRBJ1-2, is AAGVIQSPRHLIKEKRETATLKCYPIPRHDTVYWYQQGPGQDPQFLISFYEKMQSDKGSIPDRFSAQQFSDYHSELNMSSLELGDSALYFCASSTDRGPRGYGYTFGSGTRLTVV.

The V call is TRBV6-5, the J call TRBJ1-1; 8 bases match TRBD1. The germline V gene has CDR1 MNHEY and CDR2 SVGAGI. The CDR3 runs to 15 residues. V trimming: 2 bases; J trimming: 2 bases; junction bases outside the gene matches: 4. In DNA form, the CDR3 reads TGTGCCAGCAGTTACAATGACAGGGGTAACACTGAAGCTTTCTTT. It specifies CASSYNDRGNTEAFF.

Written as DNA, the CDR3 is TGTGCCAGCAGCCTAAGCGATAATTCACCCCTCCACTTT. It yields the protein CASSLSDNSPLHF. The chain couples TRBV7-9 to TRBJ1-6; D remains unclear. There are 13 residues in the CDR3. V was pared by 5 bases and J by 5 bases, with 7 bases between. From germline, CDR1 is SEHNR and CDR2 FQNEAQ (reference sequence).